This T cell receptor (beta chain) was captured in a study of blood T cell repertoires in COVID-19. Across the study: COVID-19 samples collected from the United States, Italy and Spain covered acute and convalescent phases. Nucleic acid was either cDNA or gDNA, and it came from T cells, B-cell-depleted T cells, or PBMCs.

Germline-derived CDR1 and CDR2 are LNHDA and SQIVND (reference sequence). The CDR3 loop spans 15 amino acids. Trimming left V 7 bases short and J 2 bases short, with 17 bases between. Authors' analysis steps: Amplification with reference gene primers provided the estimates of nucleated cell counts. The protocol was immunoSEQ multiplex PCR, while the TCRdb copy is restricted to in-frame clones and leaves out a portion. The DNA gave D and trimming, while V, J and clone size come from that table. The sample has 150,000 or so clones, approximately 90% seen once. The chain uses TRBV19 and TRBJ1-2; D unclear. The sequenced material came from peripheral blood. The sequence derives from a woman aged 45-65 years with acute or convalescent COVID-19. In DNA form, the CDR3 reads TGTGCCAGTACGTCCCGGGGAGAAGGAAACTATGGCTACACCTTC. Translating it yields CASTSRGEGNYGYTF. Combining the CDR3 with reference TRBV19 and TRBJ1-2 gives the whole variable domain DGGITQSPKYLFRKEGQNVTLSCEQNLNHDAMYWYRQDPGQGLRLIYYSQIVNDFQKGDIAEGYSVSREKKESFPLTVTSAQKNPTAFYLCASTSRGEGNYGYTFGSGTRLTVV.